This is a list of T cell receptor beta chains from one sample in a study of CXCR3-negative and CXCR3-positive naive CD8 T cells. TCRdb re-called the 5' RACE reads and shows each CDR3 protein once, DNA omitted. Reported are more than 45,000 distinct CDR3 sequences; the ten largest clones contain around 22%. The sample was memory CD8+ T cells from blood. These receptors were obtained from a human donor in good health. Some clones in this sample may be carry-over from other donors' samples. CDR3s include the opening cysteine and the closing phenylalanine or tryptophan.

TRBV30	TRBJ2-7	CAWSVSGFDEQYF
TRBV7-6	TRBJ2-2	CASSSSTRGVRELFF
TRBV29-1	TRBJ1-4	CSVRTGDEKLFF
TRBV20-1	TRBJ2-5	CSAPGTSFQETQYF
TRBV7-8	TRBJ2-3	CASSSRLAGTDTQYF
TRBV4-1	TRBJ2-7	CASSQHLARGTRGEQYF
TRBV29-1	TRBJ2-1	CSASTDSNEQFF
TRBV12-3/TRBV12-4	TRBJ1-1	CASVGRMNTEAFF
TRBV6-6	TRBJ1-1	CASSYPGQGAMNTEAFF
TRBV20-1	TRBJ1-2	CSANHPDFYGYTF
TRBV6-5	TRBJ2-3	CASSYGGLDTQYF
TRBV7-9	TRBJ1-1	CASSPQTGVNTEAFF
TRBV29-1	TRBJ1-1	CSVERWDQGGTEAFF
TRBV10-1	TRBJ1-1	CASSAGGTEAFF
TRBV29-1	TRBJ1-2	CSVEDPLGTGPTNYGYTF